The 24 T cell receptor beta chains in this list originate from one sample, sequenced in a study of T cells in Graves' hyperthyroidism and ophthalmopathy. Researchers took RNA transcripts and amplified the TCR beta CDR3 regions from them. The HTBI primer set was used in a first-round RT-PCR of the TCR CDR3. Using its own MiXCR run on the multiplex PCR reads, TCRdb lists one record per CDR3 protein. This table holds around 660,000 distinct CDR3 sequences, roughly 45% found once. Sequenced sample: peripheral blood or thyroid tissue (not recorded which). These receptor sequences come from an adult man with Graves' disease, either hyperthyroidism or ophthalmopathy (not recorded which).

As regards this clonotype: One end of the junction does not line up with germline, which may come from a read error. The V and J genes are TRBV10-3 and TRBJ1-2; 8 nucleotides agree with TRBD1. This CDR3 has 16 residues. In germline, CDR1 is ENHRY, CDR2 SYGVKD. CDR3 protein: CATSGPGTGTNYGYTF. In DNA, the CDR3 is TGTGCCACCAGTGGTCCCGGGACAGGCACTAACTATGGCTACACCTTC.

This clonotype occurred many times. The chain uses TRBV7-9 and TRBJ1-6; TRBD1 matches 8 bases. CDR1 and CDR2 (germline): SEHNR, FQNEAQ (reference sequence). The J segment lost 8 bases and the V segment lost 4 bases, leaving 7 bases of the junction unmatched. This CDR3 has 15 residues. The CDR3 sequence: CASSSRGQGHSPLHF. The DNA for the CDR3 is TGTGCCAGCAGCTCACGCGGACAGGGTCATTCACCCCTCCACTTT. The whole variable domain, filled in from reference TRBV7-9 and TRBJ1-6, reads DTGVSQNPRHKITKRGQNVTFRCDPISEHNRLYWYRQTLGQGPEFLTYFQNEAQLEKSRLLSDRFSAERPKGSFSTLEIQRTEQGDSAMYLCASSSRGQGHSPLHFGNGTRLTVT.

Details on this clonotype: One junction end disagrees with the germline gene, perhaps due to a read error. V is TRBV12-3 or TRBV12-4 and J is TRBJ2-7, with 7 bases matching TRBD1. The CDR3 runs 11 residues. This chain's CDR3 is CASSSSGTVFF. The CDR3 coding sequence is TGTGCCAGCAGTTCGTCCGGGACAGTGTTCTTC.

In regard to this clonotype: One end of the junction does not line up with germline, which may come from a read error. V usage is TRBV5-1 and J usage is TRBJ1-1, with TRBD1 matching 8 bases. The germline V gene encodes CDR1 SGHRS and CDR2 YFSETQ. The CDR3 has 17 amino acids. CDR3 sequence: CASSVVDRGEVFAEAFF. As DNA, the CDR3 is TGTGCCAGCAGCGTAGTAGACAGGGGCGAGGTTTTCGCTGAAGCTTTCTTT. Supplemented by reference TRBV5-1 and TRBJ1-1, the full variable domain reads KAGVTQTPRYLIKTRGQQVTLSCSPISGHRSVSWYQQTPGQGLQFLFEYFSETQRNKGNFPGRFSGRQFSNSRSEMNVSTLELGDSALYLCASSVVDRGEVFAEAFFGQGTRLTVV.

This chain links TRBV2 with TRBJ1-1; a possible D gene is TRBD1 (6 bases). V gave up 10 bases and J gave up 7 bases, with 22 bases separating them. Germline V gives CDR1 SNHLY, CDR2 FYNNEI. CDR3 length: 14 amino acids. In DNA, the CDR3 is TGTGCCACCACCGGGGGGCTCGTTGAAGGTGAAGCTTTCTTT. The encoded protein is CATTGGLVEGEAFF.

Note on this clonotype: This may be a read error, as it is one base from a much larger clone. As DNA, the CDR3 is TGCAGCGTTGACCTAGGGAACACCGGGGAGCTGCTTTTT. It codes for CSVDLGNTGELLF. The chain employs TRBV29-1 and TRBJ2-2; TRBD2 is a possible D gene (5 bases). The CDR3 length is 13 residues. CDR1 is SQVTM and CDR2 is ANQGSEA in the germline V gene.

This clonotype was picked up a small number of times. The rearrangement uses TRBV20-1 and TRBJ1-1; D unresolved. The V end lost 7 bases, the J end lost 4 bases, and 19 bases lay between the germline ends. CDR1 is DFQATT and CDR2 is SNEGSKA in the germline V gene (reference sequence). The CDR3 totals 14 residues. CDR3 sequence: CSGSSGVPATEAFF. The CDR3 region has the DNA TGCAGTGGCTCCTCTGGGGTACCGGCCACTGAAGCTTTCTTT.

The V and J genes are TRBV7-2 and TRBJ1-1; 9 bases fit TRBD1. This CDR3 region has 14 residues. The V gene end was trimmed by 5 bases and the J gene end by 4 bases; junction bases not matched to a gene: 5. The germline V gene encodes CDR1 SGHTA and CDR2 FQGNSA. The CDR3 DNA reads TGTGCCAGCAGCCCCGCGACAGGGGGCACTGAAGCTTTCTTT. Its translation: CASSPATGGTEAFF.

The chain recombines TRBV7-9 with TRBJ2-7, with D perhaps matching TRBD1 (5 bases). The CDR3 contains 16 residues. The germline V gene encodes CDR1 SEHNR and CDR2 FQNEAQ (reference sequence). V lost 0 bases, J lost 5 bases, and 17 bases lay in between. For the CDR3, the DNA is TGTGCCAGCAGCTTAGCCAGTGAGGACACCATGCACGAGCAGTACTTC. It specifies CASSLASEDTMHEQYF. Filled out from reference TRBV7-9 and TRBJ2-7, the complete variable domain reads DTGVSQNPRHKITKRGQNVTFRCDPISEHNRLYWYRQTLGQGPEFLTYFQNEAQLEKSRLLSDRFSAERPKGSFSTLEIQRTEQGDSAMYLCASSLASEDTMHEQYFGPGTRLTVT.

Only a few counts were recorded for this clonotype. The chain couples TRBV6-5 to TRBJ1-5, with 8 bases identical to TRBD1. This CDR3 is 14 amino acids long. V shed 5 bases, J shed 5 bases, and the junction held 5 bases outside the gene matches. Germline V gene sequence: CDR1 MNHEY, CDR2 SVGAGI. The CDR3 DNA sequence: TGTGCCAGCAGTCACTACAGGGGGGATCAGCCCCAGCATTTT. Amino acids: CASSHYRGDQPQHF.

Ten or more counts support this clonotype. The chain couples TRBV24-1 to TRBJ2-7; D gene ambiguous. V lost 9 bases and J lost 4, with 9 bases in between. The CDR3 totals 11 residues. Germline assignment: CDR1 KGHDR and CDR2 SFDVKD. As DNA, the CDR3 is TGTGCCACCTCGAAGGGATACGAGCAGTACTTC. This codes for CATSKGYEQYF.

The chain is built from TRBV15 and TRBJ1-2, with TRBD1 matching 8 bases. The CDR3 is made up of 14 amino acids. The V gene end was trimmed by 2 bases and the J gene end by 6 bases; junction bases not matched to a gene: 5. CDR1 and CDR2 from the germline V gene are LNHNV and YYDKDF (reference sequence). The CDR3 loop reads CATSRNTGGDGYTF. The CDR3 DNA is TGTGCCACCAGCAGAAACACAGGGGGTGATGGCTACACCTTC.

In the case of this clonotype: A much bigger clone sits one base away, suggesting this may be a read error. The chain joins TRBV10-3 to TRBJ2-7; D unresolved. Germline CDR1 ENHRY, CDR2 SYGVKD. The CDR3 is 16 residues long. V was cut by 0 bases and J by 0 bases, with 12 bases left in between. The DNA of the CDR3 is TGTGCCATCAGTGAGTCGAACTGGAACAGCTCCTACGAGCAGTACTTC. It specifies CAISESNWNSSYEQYF.

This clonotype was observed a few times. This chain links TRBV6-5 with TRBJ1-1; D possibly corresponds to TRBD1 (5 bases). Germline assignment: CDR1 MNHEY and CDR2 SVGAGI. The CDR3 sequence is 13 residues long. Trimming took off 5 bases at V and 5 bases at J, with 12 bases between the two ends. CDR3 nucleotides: TGTGCCAGCAGTCCCCGGGACCGAACTGAAGCTTTCTTT. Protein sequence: CASSPRDRTEAFF.

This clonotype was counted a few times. The CDR3 protein is CASSLGMSNTEAFF. CDR3 bases: TGTGCCAGCAGTTTAGGGATGTCGAACACTGAAGCTTTCTTT. The chain carries TRBV12-3 or TRBV12-4 and TRBJ1-1; D unresolved. V was trimmed by 1 base and J by 1 base, leaving 7 bases between them. This CDR3 region has 14 residues.

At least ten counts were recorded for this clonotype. The CDR3 is CASSRMTATYEQYF. The CDR3 DNA reads as TGTGCCAGCAGCCGAATGACAGCTACCTACGAGCAGTACTTC. The chain uses TRBV7-9 and TRBJ2-7; perhaps TRBD1 as D (5 bases). Germline V gene lookup returns CDR1 SEHNR and CDR2 FQNEAQ (reference sequence). This CDR3 region has 14 residues. V was clipped by 5 bases and J by 2 bases, with 13 bases between them.

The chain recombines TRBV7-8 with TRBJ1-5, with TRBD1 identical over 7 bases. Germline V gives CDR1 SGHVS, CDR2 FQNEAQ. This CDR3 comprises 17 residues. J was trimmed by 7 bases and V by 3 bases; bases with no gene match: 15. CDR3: CASSFGGGFSTRQPQHF. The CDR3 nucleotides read TGTGCCAGCAGCTTCGGAGGGGGCTTTTCGACGCGGCAGCCCCAGCATTTT.

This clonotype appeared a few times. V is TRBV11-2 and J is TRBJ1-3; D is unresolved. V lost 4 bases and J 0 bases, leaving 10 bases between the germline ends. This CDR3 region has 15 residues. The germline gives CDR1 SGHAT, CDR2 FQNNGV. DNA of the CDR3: TGTGCCAGCAGCTCCCCCGGCCGCTCTGGAAACACCATATATTTT. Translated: CASSSPGRSGNTIYF.

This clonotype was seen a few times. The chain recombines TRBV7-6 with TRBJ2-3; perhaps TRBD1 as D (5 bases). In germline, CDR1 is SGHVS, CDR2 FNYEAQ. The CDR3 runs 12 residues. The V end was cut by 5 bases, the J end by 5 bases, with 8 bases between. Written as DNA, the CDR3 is TGTGCCAGCAGCCCAAGGGGAGATACGCAGTATTTT. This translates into CASSPRGDTQYF.

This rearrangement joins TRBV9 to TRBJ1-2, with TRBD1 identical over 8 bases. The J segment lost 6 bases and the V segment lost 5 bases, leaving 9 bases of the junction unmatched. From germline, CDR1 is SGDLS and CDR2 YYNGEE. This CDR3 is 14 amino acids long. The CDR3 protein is CASSDSDRGHGYTF. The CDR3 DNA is TGTGCCAGCAGTGATTCCGACAGGGGCCATGGCTACACCTTC.

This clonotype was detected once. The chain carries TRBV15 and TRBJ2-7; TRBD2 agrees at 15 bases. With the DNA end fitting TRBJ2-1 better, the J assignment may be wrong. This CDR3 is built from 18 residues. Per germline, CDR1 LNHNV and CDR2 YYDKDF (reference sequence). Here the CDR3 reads CATSRDGKGLAGGDEQFF. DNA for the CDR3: TGTGCCACCAGCAGAGATGGGAAAGGACTAGCGGGAGGGGATGAGCAGTTCTTC.

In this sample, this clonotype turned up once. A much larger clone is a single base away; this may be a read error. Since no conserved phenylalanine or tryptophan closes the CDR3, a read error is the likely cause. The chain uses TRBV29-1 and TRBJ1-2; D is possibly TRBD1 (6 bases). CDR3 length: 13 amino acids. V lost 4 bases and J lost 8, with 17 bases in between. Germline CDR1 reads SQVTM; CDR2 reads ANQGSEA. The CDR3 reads CSVAGGGPRGYTS. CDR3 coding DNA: TGCAGCGTTGCAGGAGGGGGACCGAGGGGCTACACCTCC.

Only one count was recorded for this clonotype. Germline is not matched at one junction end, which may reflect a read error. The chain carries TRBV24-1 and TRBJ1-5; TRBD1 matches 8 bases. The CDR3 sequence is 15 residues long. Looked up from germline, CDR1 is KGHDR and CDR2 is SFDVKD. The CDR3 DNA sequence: TGTACCACCAATGATATAGACAGGGGAAATCAGCCCCAGCATTTT. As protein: CTTNDIDRGNQPQHF.

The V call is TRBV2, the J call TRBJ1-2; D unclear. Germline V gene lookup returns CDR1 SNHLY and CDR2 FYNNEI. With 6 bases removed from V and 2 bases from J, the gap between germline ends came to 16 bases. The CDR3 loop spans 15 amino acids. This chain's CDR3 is CASSGGPIGNYGYTF. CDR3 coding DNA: TGTGCCAGCAGCGGAGGGCCGATTGGGAACTATGGCTACACCTTC.